One sample yielded the 3 T cell receptor beta chains listed below, sequenced in a study of beta chain features in type 1 diabetes. Expressed TCRB transcripts got sequenced, as all isolated RNA was reverse transcribed. The assay was immunoSEQ multiplex PCR, and TCRdb's table has in-frame clones only and misses some. The table lists some 330,000 clones, approximately 11% of them singletons. Material for sequencing was naive CD4+ T cells from blood. All receptors derive from a woman between 25 and 40 years old in good health.

The chain couples TRBV7-2 to TRBJ2-3, with 10 bases identical to TRBD2. V dropped 4 bases and J dropped 4; count of bases not matched to a gene: 8. Germline CDR1 reads SGHTA; CDR2 reads FQGNSA. The CDR3 has 16 amino acids. The CDR3 DNA reads TGTGCCAGCAGCTCCCAAGCGGGAGGGGGGGCAGATACGCAGTATTTT. This translates into CASSSQAGGGADTQYF.

The CDR3 reads CASSQGQVNEKLFF. CDR3 DNA sequence: TGTGCCAGCAGCCAAGGTCAGGTTAATGAAAAACTGTTTTTT. This sequence joins TRBV4-2 and TRBJ1-4, with unresolved D. Trimming removed 1 base at V and 4 bases at J, with 7 bases between. This CDR3 has 14 residues. Germline values: CDR1 LGHNA, CDR2 YNFKEQ.

The chain couples TRBV7-2 to TRBJ2-5; no clear D. Germline loops: CDR1 SGHTA, CDR2 FQGNSA. The CDR3 runs 12 residues. V lost 4 bases and J 4 bases, leaving 7 bases between the germline ends. The CDR3 DNA reads TGTGCCAGCAGCTCCACTACAGAGACCCAGTACTTC. It specifies CASSSTTETQYF.